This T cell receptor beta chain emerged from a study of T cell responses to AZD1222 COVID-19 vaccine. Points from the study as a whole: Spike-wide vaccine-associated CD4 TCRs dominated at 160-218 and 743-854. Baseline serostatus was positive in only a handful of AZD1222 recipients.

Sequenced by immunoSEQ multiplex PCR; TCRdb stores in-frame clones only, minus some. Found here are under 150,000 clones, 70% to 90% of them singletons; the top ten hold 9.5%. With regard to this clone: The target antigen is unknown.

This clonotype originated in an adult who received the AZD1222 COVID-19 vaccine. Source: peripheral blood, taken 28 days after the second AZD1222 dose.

The CDR3 DNA is TGTGCCAGCAGTCTAGCTGAAAAACTGTTTTTT. Encoded protein: CASSLAEKLFF. This chain connects TRBV6-2 or TRBV6-3 to TRBJ1-4; D gene uncertain. The CDR3 runs 11 residues. V lost 5 bases and J 7 bases, leaving 5 bases between the germline ends. Germline V gene sequence: CDR1 MNHEY, CDR2 SVGEGT.